Below, 10 T cell receptor beta chains from the same sample are listed, as sequenced in a study of blood T cell repertoires in COVID-19. The table came from immunoSEQ multiplex PCR; TCRdb's copy has only in-frame clones and leaves some out. The sample consists of about 250,000 clones, approximately 90% of them appearing once. The sample was PBMCs or T cells enriched from blood (not recorded which). These TCRs come from a woman in her twenties or thirties with acute COVID-19.

V is TRBV9 and J is TRBJ2-3; TRBD2 matches at 8 bases. Germline CDR1 SGDLS, CDR2 YYNGEE. This CDR3 is built from 16 residues. V gave up 5 bases and J gave up 5 bases; unmatched junction bases: 13. DNA for the CDR3: TGTGCCAGCAGTGCAGTAACCGGGACTAGGGGAGATACGCAGTATTTT. It codes for CASSAVTGTRGDTQYF.

This clone was observed once. The rearrangement links TRBV11-2 to TRBJ2-5; maybe TRBD1 (7 bases). V lost 3 bases and J lost 1, with 12 bases in between. The CDR3 totals 15 residues. Looked up from germline, CDR1 is SGHAT and CDR2 is FQNNGV. CDR3 nucleotides: TGTGCCAGCAGCTTGTACAGGGGACTCCAAGAGACCCAGTACTTC. It translates to CASSLYRGLQETQYF.

V and J are TRBV4-2 and TRBJ1-6, with a possible D match to TRBD1 (6 bases). Per germline, CDR1 LGHNA and CDR2 YNFKEQ. CDR3 size: 15 residues. Trimming cost V 1 base and J 10 bases, with 14 bases left between them. CDR3 nucleotide sequence: TGTGCCAGCAGCCAAGGCCCACAGGGAGACTCACCCCTCCACTTT. Protein: CASSQGPQGDSPLHF.

The chain joins TRBV30 to TRBJ2-1, with 7 bases lining up with TRBD1. CDR1 is GTSNPN and CDR2 is SVGIG in the germline V gene (reference sequence). The CDR3 contains 13 residues. Germline trimming cut 1 base from V and 9 bases from J; bases unmatched to any gene: 6. For the CDR3, the DNA is TGTGCCTGGAGTGACCACAGGGGTGGTGAGCAGTTCTTC. It specifies CAWSDHRGGEQFF. Full variable domain (remainder filled in from reference TRBV30 and TRBJ2-1): SQTIHQWPATLVQPVGSPLSLECTVEGTSNPNLYWYRQAAGRGLQLLFYSVGIGQISSEVPQNLSASRPQDRQFILSSKKLLLSDSGFYLCAWSDHRGGEQFFGPGTRLTVL.

The genes are TRBV6-2 or TRBV6-3 and TRBJ2-5; the D gene is possibly TRBD2 (6 bases). CDR3 length equals 14 residues. Per the germline V gene, CDR1 is MNHEY and CDR2 is SVGEGT. V was cut by 2 bases and J by 7 bases, with 14 bases left in between. CDR3 sequence: CASSYTGTRGTQYF. CDR3 nucleotides: TGTGCCAGCAGTTACACCGGGACTCGAGGGACCCAGTACTTC.

This chain uses TRBV28 with TRBJ1-2; D unresolved. CDR1 MDHEN and CDR2 SYDVKM come from the germline V gene. V lost 2 bases to trimming and J lost 4 bases, with 20 bases between them. This CDR3 region has 17 residues. CDR3 amino acids: CASSLPAGSWLSYGYTF. DNA for the CDR3: TGTGCCAGCAGTTTACCGGCGGGGAGTTGGCTCTCCTATGGCTACACCTTC.

J is TRBJ2-3 and V is TRBV5-1; D may be TRBD1 (5 bases). This CDR3 has 15 amino acids. CDR1 and CDR2 (germline): SGHRS, YFSETQ. The V and J ends lost 4 bases and 4 bases respectively, with 16 bases between them. This chain's CDR3 is CASSPWGQVPDTQYF. CDR3 nucleotides: TGCGCCAGCAGCCCGTGGGGCCAGGTCCCAGATACGCAGTATTTT.

J is TRBJ2-1 and V is TRBV7-3, with 12 bases fitting TRBD1. Germline lookup yields CDR1 SGHTA and CDR2 FQGTGA. V gave up 0 bases and J gave up 8 bases; unmatched junction bases: 2. CDR3 length: 15 residues. The CDR3 nucleotides read TGTGCCAGCAGCTTAACGGGACAGGGGGCTGATGAGCAGTTCTTC. Translating gives CASSLTGQGADEQFF.

V usage is TRBV6-2 or TRBV6-3 and J usage is TRBJ2-7; 15 bases agree with TRBD2. V lost 5 bases and J lost 7; bases outside the gene matches: 18. Germline-derived CDR1 and CDR2 are MNHEY and SVGEGT. The CDR3 is 19 residues long. CDR3 region: CASSVTTNGLAGGRTEQYF. The DNA of the CDR3 is TGTGCCAGCAGTGTAACCACCAATGGACTAGCGGGAGGGCGTACGGAGCAGTACTTC.

The rearrangement uses TRBV6-5 and TRBJ2-1; 8 bases agree with TRBD2. Germline V gene data show CDR1 as MNHEY and CDR2 as SVGAGI. The V gene end was trimmed by 7 bases and the J gene end by 8 bases; junction bases not matched to a gene: 13. This CDR3 spans 15 amino acids. The chain's CDR3 is CASTGEGGRLDEQFF. The CDR3 coding sequence is TGTGCCAGCACTGGGGAAGGCGGGAGGCTAGATGAGCAGTTCTTC.